This TCR beta chain was identified in a study of T cells in Graves' hyperthyroidism and ophthalmopathy. Amplification of TCR beta CDR3 regions was performed using RNA transcripts as template. Researchers ran a first-round RT-PCR on the TCR CDR3 using the HTBI primer set. TCRdb itself ran the multiplex PCR reads through MiXCR, one entry per CDR3 protein. Among roughly 200,000 distinct CDR3 sequences listed, less than 20% were seen once. There are many counts of this clonotype. Sequencing was done on a sample of blood. The TCR was taken from a woman between 45 and 65 years old with Graves' hyperthyroidism.

The CDR3 coding sequence is TGTGCCAGCAGTTTACAGGGGGCGAGGGCTTTCTTT. It is translated as CASSLQGARAFF. V and J are TRBV28 and TRBJ1-1; TRBD1 matches at 8 bases. The CDR3 runs to 12 residues. Trimming at V came to 2 bases and at J to 11 bases, leaving 4 bases not matched to a gene. CDR1 MDHEN and CDR2 SYDVKM come from the germline V gene.